The 28 T cell receptor beta chains below were found in one sample sequenced in a study of regulatory T cells in long-lasting Graves disease. Construction of TCR beta libraries relied on iRepertoire HTBI primers and on Arm-PCR targeting CDR3 regions. TCRdb used MiXCR to reprocess the multiplex PCR reads, holding one entry per CDR3 protein. Of approximately 360,000 distinct CDR3 sequences listed, about an eighth are singletons. Regarding time point: newly diagnosed GD, antithyroid drugs for less than 3 months. PBMC-extracted RNA yielded the TCR library. This same sample was also part of a study on T cells in Graves' hyperthyroidism and ophthalmopathy.

The material sequenced was peripheral blood mononuclear cells (PBMCs), taken at new diagnosis, from a patient treated with antithyroid drugs. The origin of the receptors is a woman younger than 35 with Graves disease.

This clonotype has only a few counts. The CDR3 sequence is CASSGDRYQETQYF. The CDR3 DNA reads as TGTGCCAGCAGCGGGGACAGGTACCAAGAGACCCAGTACTTC. The chain is built from TRBV9 and TRBJ2-5, with 8 positions matching TRBD1. Germline CDR1 and CDR2: SGDLS and YYNGEE. V was clipped by 3 bases and J by 0 bases; unmatched bases: 1. The CDR3 totals 14 residues.

This clonotype was counted ten times or more. This rearrangement joins TRBV10-3 to TRBJ1-1, with a weak D call TRBD1 (6 bases). The germline gives CDR1 ENHRY, CDR2 SYGVKD. Trimming removed 4 bases at V and 0 bases at J, with 18 bases between. The CDR3 spans 17 residues. The CDR3 sequence is CAISGGGNTAMNTEAFF. The CDR3 DNA reads TGTGCCATCAGTGGGGGGGGCAATACGGCTATGAACACTGAAGCTTTCTTT.

The rearrangement joins TRBV4-3 to TRBJ2-7, with 14 bases fitting TRBD2. V gave up 8 bases and J gave up 3 bases; unmatched junction bases: 12. This CDR3 is built from 17 residues. CDR1 and CDR2 (germline): LGHNA, YSLEER. Written as DNA, the CDR3 is TGCGCCAGCGAAGGGGGACTAGCGGGAGTGACTATCTACGAGCAGTACTTC. This translates into CASEGGLAGVTIYEQYF.

This clonotype has ten or more counts. V gene TRBV5-1 combines with J gene TRBJ2-7, with 9 bases that match TRBD2. Germline V lookup: CDR1 SGHRS, CDR2 YFSETQ. CDR3 size: 15 residues. Trimming took 2 bases from V and 0 from J; bases not matched to a gene: 3. CDR3 loop: CASSLLAGSSYEQYV. The CDR3 region has the DNA TGCGCCAGCAGCTTACTAGCGGGCAGCTCCTACGAGCAGTACGTC.

This clonotype has at least ten counts. This sequence joins TRBV20-1 and TRBJ2-1; no definite D call. V dropped 2 bases and J dropped 5 bases, with 10 bases sitting between them. The CDR3 consists of 13 residues. Germline lookup yields CDR1 DFQATT and CDR2 SNEGSKA (reference sequence). This chain's CDR3 is CSARSSTNNEQFF. CDR3 DNA: TGCAGTGCTAGATCCTCAACTAACAATGAGCAGTTCTTC.

This clonotype was counted many times. The genes are TRBV2 and TRBJ1-2; D is unclear. This CDR3 has 12 residues. The V end lost 7 bases, the J end lost 4 bases, and 10 bases lay between the germline ends. Germline CDR1 SNHLY, CDR2 FYNNEI. Here the CDR3 reads CASTGSPYGYTF. CDR3 nucleotides: TGTGCCAGCACCGGCTCGCCCTATGGCTACACCTTC.

This clonotype was detected a few times. V is TRBV18 and J is TRBJ1-2; TRBD1 might be the D (6 bases). The germline V gene encodes CDR1 KGHSH and CDR2 LQKENI. Trimming shortened V by 0 bases and J by 2 bases, and 7 bases separated the two germline ends. CDR3 length: 14 amino acids. The CDR3 is CASSPPGQNYGYTF. In nucleotides, the CDR3 is TGTGCCAGCTCACCACCCGGACAGAACTATGGCTACACCTTC.

This clonotype has at least ten counts. This rearrangement joins TRBV7-6 to TRBJ2-7; D unclear. V was shortened by 4 bases and J by 6 bases, with 13 bases between the two germline ends. The CDR3 runs to 13 residues. Germline-derived CDR1 and CDR2 are SGHVS and FNYEAQ. CDR3 amino acids: CASSSTFMAEQYF. CDR3 bases: TGTGCCAGCAGCTCAACCTTTATGGCCGAGCAGTACTTC.

The table lists this clonotype with many counts. The chain joins TRBV3-2 to TRBJ2-1; the D call of TRBD1 is as the table states it, not checked on the DNA. TRBV3-2 is flagged as a pseudogene. CDR3 length equals 15 residues. The CDR3 bases are TGTGCCAGCAGCCCCCGGAGCCGCCCCCACAATGAGCAGTTCTTC. It is translated as CASSPRSRPHNEQFF.

This clonotype has ten or more counts. The chain couples TRBV6-5 to TRBJ1-2; D unclear. Looked up from germline, CDR1 is MNHEY and CDR2 is SVGAGI. The V gene lost 2 bases and the J gene lost 7 bases, with 14 bases spanning the gap. The CDR3 has 14 residues. The CDR3: CASSYATVRGGYTF. The DNA for the CDR3 is TGTGCCAGCAGTTACGCCACAGTTCGGGGTGGCTACACCTTC.

This clonotype occurred a few times. This chain connects TRBV13 to TRBJ2-2, with D perhaps TRBD2 (5 bases). The CDR3 length is 16 residues. V lost 4 bases and J lost 2, with 14 bases in between. Germline assignment: CDR1 PRHDT and CDR2 FYEKMQ (reference sequence). The CDR3 DNA is TGTGCCAGCAGCTCCCGAGGTGGAGGCAACACCGGGGAGCTGTTTTTT. Protein: CASSSRGGGNTGELFF.

This clonotype appeared a few times. The CDR3 spells CASSVEPGQGANSPLHF. CDR3 sequence (DNA): TGTGCCAGCAGCGTAGAGCCGGGACAGGGGGCCAATTCACCCCTCCACTTT. The gene calls are TRBV9 and TRBJ1-6; 12 bases agree with TRBD1. Germline values: CDR1 SGDLS, CDR2 YYNGEE. The V gene end was trimmed by 0 bases and the J gene end by 7 bases; junction bases not matched to a gene: 5. This CDR3 contains 17 residues. Full variable domain (missing parts from reference TRBV9 and TRBJ1-6): DSGVTQTPKHLITATGQRVTLRCSPRSGDLSVYWYQQSLDQGLQFLIQYYNGEERAKGNILERFSAQQFPDLHSELNLSSLELGDSALYFCASSVEPGQGANSPLHFGNGTRLTVT.

This clonotype was observed at least ten times. This rearrangement joins TRBV2 to TRBJ1-1; 7 bases agree with TRBD1. V lost 6 bases to trimming and J lost 0 bases; unmatched junction nucleotides: 10. The length of the CDR3 is 16 residues. Germline CDR1 SNHLY, CDR2 FYNNEI. In nucleotides, the CDR3 is TGTGCCAGCAGGACACCGGGACAGCTGATGAACACTGAAGCTTTCTTT. Encoded protein: CASRTPGQLMNTEAFF.

This clonotype was recorded at least ten times. This chain connects TRBV20-1 to TRBJ1-1; D perhaps matches TRBD1 (5 bases). CDR1 and CDR2 (germline): DFQATT, SNEGSKA (reference sequence). The V and J ends lost 2 bases and 5 bases respectively, with 12 bases between them. This CDR3 contains 13 residues. The CDR3 coding sequence is TGCAGTGCTAGATCCCGGGGGTGGACTGAAGCTTTCTTT. Translating gives CSARSRGWTEAFF.

This clonotype was seen repeatedly, ten times or more. The V and J genes are TRBV10-3 and TRBJ2-7; a possible D gene is TRBD1 (6 bases). This CDR3 is 18 amino acids long. Per the germline V gene, CDR1 is ENHRY and CDR2 is SYGVKD. Trimming took off 0 bases at V and 1 base at J, with 19 bases between the two ends. CDR3 region: CAISESGHGIYESYEQYF. The CDR3, as DNA: TGTGCCATCAGTGAGTCGGGACACGGGATTTACGAGTCCTACGAGCAGTACTTC.

This clonotype appeared a few times. The gene calls are TRBV5-6 and TRBJ1-4; possibly TRBD1 for D (5 bases). The CDR3 consists of 13 residues. Deletions cut 4 bases from V and 7 bases from J, with 11 bases between. Per germline, CDR1 SGHDT and CDR2 YYEEEE. The CDR3 region is CASSPGPPEKLFF. CDR3 bases: TGTGCCAGCAGCCCGGGACCGCCTGAAAAACTGTTTTTT.

In its sample, this clonotype was seen many times. The chain employs TRBV6-5 and TRBJ1-4, with D possibly TRBD1 on 6 matching bases. V lost 4 bases and J lost 3, with 15 bases in between. The CDR3 is 16 amino acids. Germline V gene data show CDR1 as MNHEY and CDR2 as SVGAGI. The CDR3 here is CASSSRHPGANEKLFF. CDR3 nucleotides: TGTGCCAGCAGTTCCCGTCACCCAGGGGCTAATGAAAAACTGTTTTTT.

V gene TRBV4-3 combines with J gene TRBJ1-6, with a tentative D call TRBD1 (6 bases). The CDR3 is 15 residues long. V lost 0 bases, J lost 10 bases, and 13 bases lay in between. In germline, CDR1 is LGHNA, CDR2 YSLEER. Here the CDR3 DNA reads TGCGCCAGCAGCCAAGAAAGTCCCGGGGGCTCACCCCTCCACTTT. It yields the protein CASSQESPGGSPLHF.

Only a few counts were recorded for this clonotype. The rearrangement joins TRBV5-6 to TRBJ2-4, with TRBD2 matching over 11 bases. Matching the DNA end better, TRBJ2-5 makes the J call doubtful. The CDR3 length is 15 residues. Germline-derived CDR1 and CDR2 are SGHDT and YYEEEE. The DNA of the CDR3 is TGTGCCAGCAGCCCTCTAGCGGGGGGCCTTAAGACCCAGTACTTC. It is translated as CASSPLAGGLKTQYF.

This clonotype appeared many times. The rearrangement joins TRBV4-1 to TRBJ2-3, with D tentatively TRBD1 (6 bases). This CDR3 contains 16 residues. V lost 0 bases and J lost 2, with 12 bases in between. CDR1 and CDR2 (germline): MGHRA, YSYEKL. This CDR3 reads CASSQDPGAITDTQYF. CDR3 bases: TGCGCCAGCAGCCAAGATCCAGGGGCCATCACAGATACGCAGTATTTT.

As concerns this clonotype: Since a much larger clone is just one base distant, this may be a read error. The CDR3 here is CASHSMRANYGYTF. The CDR3 DNA is TGTGCCAGCCACTCCATGAGAGCTAACTATGGCTACACCTTC. J is TRBJ1-2 and V is TRBV28; D unresolved. The germline CDR1 and CDR2 sequences are MDHEN and SYDVKM. The CDR3 loop spans 14 amino acids. Trimming removed 8 bases from V and 0 bases from J, with 13 bases in between.

This clonotype was counted at least ten times. The DNA for the CDR3 is TGTGCCAGCAGCAGGGGATACGACAATGAGCAGTTCTTC. The encoded protein is CASSRGYDNEQFF. The chain uses TRBV12-3 or TRBV12-4 and TRBJ2-1; possibly TRBD1 for D (6 bases). Trimming removed 6 bases at V and 5 bases at J, with 11 bases between. This CDR3 has 13 residues.

This clonotype has a count of ten or more. This chain's CDR3 is CASSPELSSYNEQFF. For the CDR3, the DNA is TGTGCCAGTAGTCCTGAGTTAAGCTCCTACAATGAGCAGTTCTTC. The chain carries TRBV19 and TRBJ2-1; D is ambiguous. CDR1 is LNHDA, CDR2 SQIVND, per germline (reference sequence). V was shortened by 5 bases and J by 0 bases, with 11 bases between the two germline ends. The CDR3 is made up of 15 amino acids.

The chain uses TRBV6-5 and TRBJ1-1; possibly TRBD1 for D (6 bases). Germline V CDR1 and CDR2: MNHEY, SVGAGI. This CDR3 is 18 amino acids long. Trimming pared 2 bases from V and 4 bases from J, leaving 23 bases between. This CDR3 is CASSYPRPGGGRLTEAFF. CDR3 DNA: TGTGCCAGCAGTTACCCTAGGCCCGGAGGGGGAAGACTCACTGAAGCTTTCTTT.

This clonotype occurred many times. The CDR3 nucleotides are TGTGCCAGCAGTCCCGAGGGGGGTGGGTACTACAATGAGCAGTTCTTC. It encodes CASSPEGGGYYNEQFF. The chain couples TRBV28 to TRBJ2-1, with D perhaps TRBD1 or TRBD2 (6 bases each). The V end was cut by 5 bases, the J end by 3 bases, with 17 bases between. Germline CDR1 MDHEN, CDR2 SYDVKM. The length of the CDR3 is 16 residues.

DNA for the CDR3: TGTGCCAGCAGCCAAGAGGAGTACGGTTTCAATGAGCAGTTCTTC. The encoded protein is CASSQEEYGFNEQFF. The chain employs TRBV4-2 and TRBJ2-1; no clear D. The CDR3 length is 15 residues. Per germline, CDR1 LGHNA and CDR2 YNFKEQ. Trimming cost V 0 bases and J 6 bases, with 12 bases left between them.

This clonotype was found once. Germline is not matched at one junction end, which may reflect a read error. J is TRBJ1-1 and V is TRBV29-1, with no clear D. CDR1 and CDR2 from the germline V gene are SQVTM and ANQGSEA. The CDR3 is 13 residues long. The CDR3 here is CSVDEQGNFEAFF. The CDR3 nucleotides are TGCAGCGTTGACGAACAAGGGAATTTCGAAGCTTTTTTT. Full variable domain (missing parts from reference TRBV29-1 and TRBJ1-1): SAVISQKPSRDICQRGTSLTIQCQVDSQVTMMFWYRQQPGQSLTLIATANQGSEATYESGFVIDKFPISRPNLTFSTLTVSNMSPEDSSIYLCSVDEQGNFEAFFGQGTRLTVV.

This clonotype came up many times. The chain has TRBV24-1 and TRBJ2-2; perhaps TRBD1 as D (6 bases). V lost 3 bases and J lost 11, with 12 bases in between. The CDR3 runs 13 residues. The germline CDR1 and CDR2 sequences are KGHDR and SFDVKD. This CDR3 reads CATSDPRTVELFF. The CDR3 coding sequence is TGTGCCACCAGTGATCCCCGGACAGTAGAGCTGTTTTTT.